Only one count was recorded for the clone carrying this T cell receptor (beta chain). This entry is derived from a study of CD8+ T cells in alopecia areata. The CDR3 is 13 amino acids. Trimming stripped 6 bases from V and 5 bases from J, with 16 bases between. Germline V CDR1 and CDR2: SQVTM, ANQGSEA. RNA was extracted and reverse transcribed into cDNA as the sequencing template. Assay used: immunoSEQ multiplex PCR; TCRdb lists only in-frame clones, some missing. The sample consists of 100,000 to 150,000 clones, around three fifths of them appearing once. Material: CD4+ T cells sorted from blood, obtained at week 0. This receptor was identified in a human donor with alopecia areata. This rearrangement joins TRBV29-1 to TRBJ1-1, with D tentatively TRBD1 (6 bases). CDR3 region: CSVKQGTGTEAFF. DNA of the CDR3: TGCAGCGTCAAACAGGGAACGGGGACTGAAGCTTTCTTT.